This TCR beta chain was sequenced for a study of blood T cell repertoires in COVID-19 (TCRdb year 2020). Describing the broader study: Samples from collaborators originated in the United States, Italy and Spain and spanned both the acute and convalescent phases of COVID-19. The prospective study material was composed of cDNA or gDNA derived from T cells, B-cell-depleted T cells, or PBMCs. The repertoires were released in a freely available public database intended as a resource for research on the immune response to SARS-CoV-2. Where HLA class I and class II types were available, the types were taken from metadata supplied by the sample provider, not from assay-based typing. The dataset comprised deeply sampled blood TCRbeta repertoires from subjects exposed to, actively infected with, or recovered from COVID-19. Samples were obtained from the ongoing ImmuneRACE study (first 160 participants) and from 1,000 to 1,500 subjects provided by 6 global collaborators. The sample metadata nearly always contained a de-identified subject ID, COVID-19 status, age in years and sex.

Beyond this particular receptor, the publication reports: The quantity of clinical and demographic metadata differed by source and by participant and was supplied without curation.

TCRbeta CDR3 regions were amplified from genomic DNA by means of the immunoSEQ Assay, a bias-controlled multiplex PCR. Under the source paper's analysis protocol: The number of nucleated cells in each sample was estimated by amplification of reference gene primers within the assay. To quantify the absolute abundance of each unique TCRbeta CDR3 rearrangement, sequence reads were collapsed and filtered. For each sample, productive Simpson clonality was calculated as the square root of Simpson's diversity index across productive rearrangements. TCRdb's version of the immuneACCESS table is confined to in-frame rearrangements and falls short of the full clone set. An unresolved V gene accounts for under half of the shortfall where checked; the remainder is of unknown origin. That table furnishes V, J and clone size, whereas the DNA furnished D and trimming. The sample table lists a few hundred thousand clones, around 86% of them with a count of one. Together, the top ten hold more than 1.5% of the sample.

A word on this clone: The specificity of this receptor is unknown. Base qualities were left out, and no much larger clone turns up one base away.

Samples from volunteer blood donors who had recovered from COVID-19 were contributed by a second Seattle source. The collaborating institutions used their own protocols to collect whole blood in K2EDTA tubes. For TCRbeta analysis, collaborators shipped samples as frozen whole blood, isolated PBMCs, or DNA extracted from either of those sample types. The receptor was isolated from a man aged 25-45 years who had recovered from COVID-19. The sample taken for sequencing was peripheral blood.

The DNA sequence is given as TGTGCCACCGGGCCGGGAGTGTTGGCTAATGAAAAACTGTTTTTT. It is translated as CATGPGVLANEKLFF. Recombination joined TRBV7-9 with TRBJ1-4, with the D gene call left open. V loses 10 bases of germline sequence and J loses 3 bases, and the interval between the two ends is 18 bases. Inclusive of the bounding cysteine and phenylalanine, the CDR3 is 15 residues long. The CDR3 DNA has 45 bases and is translated from base 1. CDR1 and CDR2, looked up from the germline V gene (reference sequence), are SEHNR and FQNEAQ. Where the CDR3 stops, the reference TRBV7-9 and TRBJ1-4 genes take over; the full variable domain is DTGVSQNPRHKITKRGQNVTFRCDPISEHNRLYWYRQTLGQGPEFLTYFQNEAQLEKSRLLSDRFSAERPKGSFSTLEIQRTEQGDSAMYLCATGPGVLANEKLFFGSGTQLSVL.